Sequencing of this T cell receptor beta chain was carried out in a study of memory CD4+ T cells and cytomegalovirus serostatus. Single viable CD3+CD4+CD8-CD45RO+ cells were sorted as the memory CD4+ T cells. With 9 bases clipped from V and 7 bases from J, the junction kept 17 bases outside the gene matches. Germline lookup yields CDR1 KGHSH and CDR2 LQKENI. The CDR3 totals 15 residues. This table comes from immunoSEQ multiplex PCR, and its TCRdb copy is limited to in-frame clones, with some not included. The data hold fewer than 40,000 clones, with 70% to 85% observed a single time. What was sequenced was memory CD4+ T cells from blood. The receptor comes from an adult in good health and CMV-seropositive. The chain is built from TRBV18 and TRBJ1-2, with 7 nucleotides matching TRBD1. CDR3: CASLSEGTAVRGYTF. The CDR3 DNA follows: TGTGCCAGTCTATCTGAGGGGACAGCCGTGCGTGGCTACACCTTC.